What follows are 27 T cell receptor beta chains derived from one specimen sequenced in a study of blood T cell repertoires in COVID-19 (dated by TCRdb to the early 2020s). Libraries were built with the immunoSEQ multiplex PCR assay. Not all clones reach the TCRdb copy of this immuneACCESS table, which keeps in-frame sequences only. Checked studies attribute under half of the gap to unresolved V genes and leave the rest unexplained. The sample table lists 210,000 or so clones, around 86% of them with a count of one. The ten largest account for around 8.9% of the sample. Sequences were obtained from PBMCs or T cells enriched from blood (not recorded which). Source of these receptors: a woman aged 50 to 65 with acute COVID-19.

The rearrangement links TRBV28 to TRBJ2-5; D is perhaps TRBD2 (7 bases). V was cut by 3 bases and J by 5 bases, with 19 bases left in between. The germline V gene has CDR1 MDHEN and CDR2 SYDVKM. CDR3 length: 16 amino acids. CDR3 nucleotide sequence: TGTGCCAGCAGTTTTAGGGGGGGGGTAGCCCGGGAGACCCAGTACTTC. Its translation is CASSFRGGVARETQYF.

CDR3 coding DNA: TGCGCCAGCAGCCAAGGATACGGGGGTACGGAAGGCTACACCTTC. Translation: CASSQGYGGTEGYTF. V usage is TRBV4-3 and J usage is TRBJ1-2; a possible D gene is TRBD1 (5 bases). Deletions cut 1 base from V and 8 bases from J, with 17 bases between. CDR1 is LGHNA and CDR2 is YSLEER in the germline V gene. The CDR3 consists of 15 residues.

The chain is built from TRBV7-9 and TRBJ2-5, with 8 bases fitting TRBD2. The trim removed 3 bases at V and 0 bases at J, leaving 3 bases unmatched. CDR3 length equals 15 residues. Germline assignment: CDR1 SEHNR and CDR2 FQNEAQ (reference sequence). The CDR3 here is CASSLRLANQETQYF. Written as DNA, the CDR3 is TGTGCCAGCAGCTTGAGACTAGCGAACCAAGAGACCCAGTACTTC.

The chain uses TRBV7-9 and TRBJ2-1; tentative D call: TRBD1 (5 bases). The CDR3 has 13 amino acids. From germline, CDR1 is SEHNR and CDR2 FQNEAQ (reference sequence). The V end was cut by 7 bases, the J end by 4 bases, with 11 bases between. For the CDR3, the DNA is TGTGCCAGCAACCCAGACAGTTACAATGAGCAGTTCTTC. It is translated as CASNPDSYNEQFF.

This clone was picked up one time. The J gene is TRBJ2-3, the V gene TRBV28; 9 nucleotides line up with TRBD1. After removal of 6 bases from V and 7 bases from J, the junction contained 11 bases not matched to a gene. The CDR3 has 15 amino acids. The germline gives CDR1 MDHEN, CDR2 SYDVKM. Here the CDR3 DNA reads TGTGCCAGCAGCCTCAACCCGACAGGGGGATATACGCAGTATTTT. Translated: CASSLNPTGGYTQYF.

The chain links TRBV19 to TRBJ1-5; D uncertain. The CDR3 extends over 15 amino acids. V gave up 6 bases and J gave up 1 base, with 13 bases separating them. Per the germline V gene, CDR1 is LNHDA and CDR2 is SQIVND (reference sequence). CDR3 sequence (DNA): TGTGCCAGTAGCAGTGGACTTTCGAGCAATCAGCCCCAGCATTTT. It specifies CASSSGLSSNQPQHF.

The gene calls are TRBV19 and TRBJ1-4; D perhaps matches TRBD1 (6 bases). The CDR3 runs 16 residues. Per the germline V gene, CDR1 is LNHDA and CDR2 is SQIVND (reference sequence). V gave up 8 bases and J gave up 1 base, with 17 bases separating them. DNA for the CDR3: TGTGCCAGTCTTCCCCGGCAGGGGCTAACTAATGAAAAACTGTTTTTT. Translating it yields CASLPRQGLTNEKLFF.

This sequence joins TRBV30 and TRBJ2-5; D gene uncertain. V lost 3 bases to trimming and J lost 0 bases, with 5 bases between them. Germline V lookup: CDR1 GTSNPN, CDR2 SVGIG (reference sequence). This CDR3 has 12 amino acids. This CDR3 reads CAWRGNQETQYF. The CDR3 DNA reads TGTGCCTGGAGGGGCAACCAAGAGACCCAGTACTTC.

V and J are TRBV5-5 and TRBJ2-1; D may be TRBD1 (5 bases). CDR3 length: 16 amino acids. V lost 0 bases and J lost 0, with 10 bases in between. The germline CDR1 and CDR2 sequences are SGHKS and YYEKEE (reference sequence). CDR3 amino acids: CASSLVPRGSYNEQFF. CDR3 nucleotides: TGTGCCAGCAGCTTGGTTCCTAGGGGCTCCTACAATGAGCAGTTCTTC.

The rearrangement uses TRBV2 and TRBJ2-7, with TRBD1 matching 7 bases. The CDR3 length is 12 residues. V lost 7 bases and J lost 2; bases outside the gene matches: 2. Germline CDR1 and CDR2: SNHLY and FYNNEI. This chain's CDR3 is CASNDRAYEQYF. CDR3 sequence (DNA): TGTGCCAGCAATGACAGGGCCTACGAGCAGTACTTC.

The genes are TRBV19 and TRBJ1-6; TRBD1 agrees at 7 bases. V shed 6 bases and J 12 bases; nucleotides not matched to a gene: 8. The germline V gene has CDR1 LNHDA and CDR2 SQIVND (reference sequence). The CDR3 extends over 13 amino acids. CDR3 bases: TGTGCCAGTAGCCCTGGGGGACAGAAACCCCTCCACTTT. Amino acids: CASSPGGQKPLHF.

In DNA form, the CDR3 reads TGCGCCAGCAGCTTGACCCCAGTCCAAGAGACCCAGTACTTC. This translates into CASSLTPVQETQYF. This sequence joins TRBV5-1 and TRBJ2-5; D is ambiguous. There are 14 residues in the CDR3. CDR1 and CDR2 (germline): SGHRS, YFSETQ. Trimming took 1 base from V and 1 from J, leaving 8 bases between them.

This clone has a single count. The chain employs TRBV11-3 and TRBJ1-5; 8 nucleotides align to TRBD1. This CDR3 has 16 amino acids. V lost 5 bases and J lost 9; bases outside the gene matches: 15. CDR1 and CDR2 (germline): SGHNT, YENEEA. CDR3 amino acids: CASSQTGERKGWPQHF. The CDR3 coding sequence is TGTGCCAGCAGCCAGACAGGGGAGAGGAAGGGTTGGCCCCAGCATTTT.

The genes are TRBV2 and TRBJ2-7; 13 nucleotides align to TRBD2. Germline lookup yields CDR1 SNHLY and CDR2 FYNNEI. The CDR3 runs to 16 residues. V was pared by 6 bases and J by 3 bases, with 8 bases of the junction left unmatched. CDR3: CASSGTSGIEIYEQYF. Written as DNA, the CDR3 is TGTGCCAGCAGCGGGACTAGCGGGATAGAAATCTACGAGCAGTACTTC.

This sequence joins TRBV19 and TRBJ1-6; D gene unclear. V gave up 8 bases and J gave up 0 bases, with 8 bases separating them. The V gene's germline CDR1 is LNHDA and CDR2 SQIVND (reference sequence). This CDR3 has 14 amino acids. The CDR3, as DNA: TGTGCCAGTCATCTCAGCTCCTATAATTCACCCCTCCACTTT. Its translation is CASHLSSYNSPLHF.

The chain couples TRBV30 to TRBJ1-1; D is uncertain. The germline V gene has CDR1 GTSNPN and CDR2 SVGIG (reference sequence). The CDR3 extends over 12 amino acids. Trimming took off 3 bases at V and 2 bases at J, with 7 bases between the two ends. In nucleotides, the CDR3 is TGTGCCTGGAGGAGGTCCAACACTGAAGCTTTCTTT. It translates to CAWRRSNTEAFF.

This clone has only one observation. The V gene is TRBV21-1, the J gene TRBJ1-2; the table gives TRBD1 as D, unverified against the DNA. TRBV21-1 is recorded as a pseudogene. The CDR3 extends over 16 amino acids. The CDR3 spells CASSKPSRKPYYGYTF. The CDR3 region has the DNA TGTGCCAGCAGCAAACCCAGCAGGAAACCTTACTATGGCTACACCTTC.

This clone was observed once. This chain links TRBV5-8 with TRBJ2-2; TRBD1 aligns across 8 bases. V was pared by 2 bases and J by 4 bases, with 4 bases of the junction left unmatched. Germline V CDR1 and CDR2: SGHTS, YDEGEE. The length of the CDR3 is 15 residues. The CDR3 bases are TGTGCCAGCAGCTTAACGGACAGGGTCACCGGGGAGCTGTTTTTT. Protein sequence: CASSLTDRVTGELFF.

The rearrangement joins TRBV4-3 to TRBJ2-7; TRBD2 is a possible D gene (5 bases). This CDR3 has 16 amino acids. V was cut by 0 bases and J by 3 bases, with 15 bases left in between. Germline lookup yields CDR1 LGHNA and CDR2 YSLEER. CDR3 amino acids: CASSQERDEGFYEQYF. Here the CDR3 DNA reads TGCGCCAGCAGCCAAGAGAGGGATGAAGGTTTCTACGAGCAGTACTTC.

The gene calls are TRBV10-2 and TRBJ2-1; 9 nucleotides agree with TRBD2. The CDR3 is 14 amino acids. CDR1 and CDR2 from the germline V gene are WSHSY and SAAADI. Unmatched junction bases numbered 9, after V lost 10 bases and J lost 5 bases. The CDR3 DNA reads as TGCGCCACCCGCCTTAGCGGGAGCAACAATGAGCAGTTCTTC. Translation gives CATRLSGSNNEQFF.

This rearrangement joins TRBV28 to TRBJ2-7; D remains ambiguous. V lost 8 bases, J lost 5 bases, and 22 bases lay in between. The CDR3 totals 15 residues. Germline CDR1 MDHEN, CDR2 SYDVKM. The CDR3 region has the DNA TGTGCCAGCTCCGCCGAACTGGTAGGAAGCGACGAGCAGTACTTC. As protein: CASSAELVGSDEQYF.

The chain couples TRBV2 to TRBJ2-1; TRBD2 matches 11 bases. CDR1 is SNHLY and CDR2 is FYNNEI in the germline V gene. The CDR3 covers 16 residues. The V gene end was trimmed by 4 bases and the J gene end by 7 bases; junction bases not matched to a gene: 9. This CDR3 reads CASSANSGGARNEQFF. CDR3 sequence (DNA): TGTGCCAGCAGTGCGAATAGCGGGGGGGCGAGGAATGAGCAGTTCTTC.

The gene calls are TRBV11-3 and TRBJ1-2; D not certain. Germline V gene sequence: CDR1 SGHNT, CDR2 YENEEA. Trimming left V 3 bases short and J 6 bases short, with 14 bases between. The CDR3 runs 14 residues. CDR3 region: CASSFGEGSNGYTF. DNA for the CDR3: TGTGCCAGCAGCTTCGGGGAAGGATCGAATGGCTACACCTTC.

This CDR3 is CASSKALNGDEQFF. In DNA form, the CDR3 reads TGTGCCAGCAGCAAAGCCCTGAACGGGGATGAGCAGTTCTTC. This chain links TRBV21-1 with TRBJ2-1; the DNA was not compared with TRBD2, the D call given in the table. TRBV21-1 is shown as a pseudogene. The CDR3 is 14 amino acids.

The CDR3: CASRRLDRARNNEQFF. The CDR3 nucleotides read TGTGCCAGCAGACGCCTTGACAGGGCGCGAAACAATGAGCAGTTCTTC. The chain recombines TRBV28 with TRBJ2-1; TRBD1 aligns across 7 bases. CDR1 and CDR2 (germline): MDHEN, SYDVKM. The trim removed 6 bases at V and 5 bases at J, leaving 13 bases unmatched. The CDR3 extends over 16 amino acids.

V gene TRBV9 combines with J gene TRBJ2-2, with 8 bases fitting TRBD2. This CDR3 is built from 15 residues. CDR1 and CDR2 from the germline V gene are SGDLS and YYNGEE. The V segment lost 0 bases and the J segment 6 bases; nucleotides outside the gene matches: 4. CDR3 in DNA: TGTGCCAGCAGCGTAGAGGGGCGGGAGGCCGGGGAGCTGTTTTTT. As protein: CASSVEGREAGELFF.

The chain combines TRBV7-9 with TRBJ2-7; D not certain. From germline, CDR1 is SEHNR and CDR2 FQNEAQ (reference sequence). The V and J ends lost 4 bases and 5 bases respectively, with 6 bases between them. The CDR3 is made up of 11 amino acids. CDR3 sequence (DNA): TGTGCCAGCAGCTGGGCAAACGAGCAGTACTTC. It codes for CASSWANEQYF. Full variable domain (rest looked up from reference TRBV7-9 and TRBJ2-7): DTGVSQNPRHKITKRGQNVTFRCDPISEHNRLYWYRQTLGQGPEFLTYFQNEAQLEKSRLLSDRFSAERPKGSFSTLEIQRTEQGDSAMYLCASSWANEQYFGPGTRLTVT.